One and the same sample provided the 23 T cell receptor beta chains below, sequenced in a study of CD4 T cells in relation to SARS-CoV-2 and coronaviruses. Antigen specificity for these receptors is unknown. CD4+ T cells from unexposed donors were obtained before the COVID-19 pandemic (2011-2018). After about 10 days of culture, CD4+ T cells were isolated. Sequencing was performed with immunoSEQ multiplex PCR; in TCRdb, only in-frame clones are kept and a portion is missing. The sample carries 30,000 or so clones, approximately 79% recorded once. The sample consisted of CD4+ T cells from PBMCs, cultured in vitro. The receptors shown here come from a human donor in good health.

The gene calls are TRBV11-3 and TRBJ2-1; D tentatively fits TRBD1 or TRBD2 (6 bases each). The CDR3 is 16 residues long. Germline V gives CDR1 SGHNT, CDR2 YENEEA. V lost 2 bases and J 6 bases, leaving 17 bases between the germline ends. The DNA of the CDR3 is TGTGCCAGCAGCTTATCCTCAAGTGGAGGGGGCAATGAGCAGTTCTTC. Protein product: CASSLSSSGGGNEQFF. Full variable domain (rest looked up from reference TRBV11-3 and TRBJ2-1): EAGVVQSPRYKIIEKKQPVAFWCNPISGHNTLYWYLQNLGQGPELLIRYENEEAVDDSQLPKDRFSAERLKGVDSTLKIQPAELGDSAVYLCASSLSSSGGGNEQFFGPGTRLTVL.

This clone turned up a few times. The chain combines TRBV12-5 with TRBJ1-4; no clear D. This CDR3 region has 12 residues. V was trimmed by 2 bases and J by 12 bases, leaving 10 bases between them. Germline-derived CDR1 and CDR2 are LGHNT and FRNRAP. The CDR3 DNA reads TGTGCTAGTGGTTTGTTCCTGAGGGAACTGTTTTTT. Translated: CASGLFLRELFF.

This clone was detected a few times. This chain links TRBV11-2 with TRBJ2-4, with 8 bases fitting TRBD2. The J segment lost 7 bases and the V segment lost 8 bases, leaving 16 bases of the junction unmatched. Germline values: CDR1 SGHAT, CDR2 FQNNGV. The CDR3 spans 16 residues. CDR3 sequence reads: CASREAGTRLSNIQYF. DNA of the CDR3: TGTGCCAGCCGTGAGGCCGGGACTAGACTGAGTAACATTCAGTACTTC.

The count of this clone is one. This chain connects TRBV5-1 to TRBJ2-5, with a tentative D call TRBD1 (6 bases). The V gene lost 4 bases and the J gene lost 0 bases, with 16 bases spanning the gap. Germline assignment: CDR1 SGHRS and CDR2 YFSETQ. The CDR3 runs 16 residues. As DNA, the CDR3 is TGCGCCAGCAGCAAACAGGGTTTCCCGAACCAAGAGACCCAGTACTTC. Its protein product is CASSKQGFPNQETQYF.

There are a few counts of this clone. The chain has TRBV27 and TRBJ2-1; maybe TRBD2 (7 bases). Per the germline V gene, CDR1 is MNHEY and CDR2 is SMNVEV (reference sequence). V was shortened by 3 bases and J by 1 base, with 13 bases between the two germline ends. The CDR3 spans 16 residues. CDR3 DNA sequence: TGTGCCAGCAGTTTTCGGAGGGGGGGATCCTACAATGAGCAGTTCTTC. Its protein product is CASSFRRGGSYNEQFF.

This chain connects TRBV10-3 to TRBJ1-1, with a possible D match to TRBD1 (6 bases). Per the germline V gene, CDR1 is ENHRY and CDR2 is SYGVKD. This CDR3 region has 17 residues. V gave up 6 bases and J gave up 1 base, with 21 bases separating them. CDR3 sequence: CAISAMSSGGSNTEAFF. As DNA, the CDR3 is TGTGCCATCAGCGCAATGTCATCTGGGGGCTCGAACACTGAAGCTTTCTTT.

This CDR3 is CAWIIAGGPETQYF. The CDR3 region has the DNA TGTGCCTGGATTATTGCGGGAGGGCCAGAGACCCAGTACTTC. The chain links TRBV30 to TRBJ2-5; TRBD2 agrees at 9 bases. The germline CDR1 and CDR2 sequences are GTSNPN and SVGIG (reference sequence). The trim removed 4 bases at V and 4 bases at J, leaving 7 bases unmatched. The CDR3 has 14 amino acids.

This clone turned up a few times. The V and J genes are TRBV4-1 and TRBJ1-2; TRBD1 agrees at 9 bases. Germline V lookup: CDR1 MGHRA, CDR2 YSYEKL. J was trimmed by 4 bases and V by 4 bases; bases with no gene match: 13. CDR3 length equals 17 residues. As DNA, the CDR3 is TGCGCCAGCAGCCGGACCGGGACAGGGCTTGGAGCCTATGGCTACACCTTC. Its protein is CASSRTGTGLGAYGYTF.

The rearrangement links TRBV9 to TRBJ2-5, with TRBD1 as a possible D gene (6 bases). V was trimmed by 0 bases and J by 5 bases, leaving 20 bases between them. This CDR3 contains 17 residues. CDR1 is SGDLS and CDR2 is YYNGEE in the germline V gene. CDR3 in amino acids: CASSVEPTTGKGETQYF. The CDR3 DNA reads TGTGCCAGCAGCGTAGAGCCCACGACAGGAAAAGGGGAGACCCAGTACTTC.

This chain links TRBV25-1 with TRBJ1-5; TRBD1 might be the D (6 bases). The germline gives CDR1 MGHDK, CDR2 SYGVNS. The CDR3 runs to 14 residues. V was trimmed by 6 bases and J by 1 base, leaving 10 bases between them. CDR3 loop: CASSTTGSNQPQHF. CDR3 in DNA: TGTGCCAGCAGCACTACAGGGAGCAATCAGCCCCAGCATTTT.

V is TRBV27 and J is TRBJ1-3; unclear D gene. From germline, CDR1 is MNHEY and CDR2 SMNVEV (reference sequence). This CDR3 has 14 residues. V was shortened by 4 bases and J by 0 bases, with 7 bases between the two germline ends. CDR3 in DNA: TGTGCCAGCAGTTACGGCGTCTCTGGAAACACCATATATTTT. It encodes CASSYGVSGNTIYF.

The chain recombines TRBV3-1 (or the pseudogene TRBV3-2) with TRBJ1-2, with no clear D. Trimming pared 0 bases from V and 8 bases from J, leaving 10 bases between. This CDR3 spans 13 amino acids. Germline loops: CDR1 LGHDT, CDR2 YNNKEL (reference sequence). CDR3 loop: CASSQEVAFGYTF. The CDR3 DNA reads TGTGCCAGCAGCCAAGAGGTAGCATTCGGCTACACCTTC.

This sequence joins TRBV5-1 and TRBJ2-3, with 8 bases matching TRBD1. Germline-derived CDR1 and CDR2 are SGHRS and YFSETQ. V was pared by 7 bases and J by 4 bases, with 8 bases of the junction left unmatched. CDR3 length equals 14 residues. The CDR3 spells CASRYRGFPDTQYF. The CDR3 region has the DNA TGCGCCAGCCGATACAGGGGGTTCCCAGATACGCAGTATTTT.

V is TRBV7-3 and J is TRBJ1-2, with 8 bases that match TRBD1. CDR1 is SGHTA, CDR2 FQGTGA, per germline. Trimming at V came to 2 bases and at J to 4 bases, leaving 0 bases not matched to a gene. The CDR3 covers 13 residues. CDR3 sequence (DNA): TGTGCCAGCAGCTTAGGACAGGGCTATGGCTACACCTTC. Translated: CASSLGQGYGYTF.

The genes are TRBV7-2 and TRBJ2-3; D is ambiguous. Germline CDR1 and CDR2: SGHTA and FQGNSA. Trimming removed 1 base at V and 0 bases at J, with 17 bases between. There are 18 residues in the CDR3. CDR3 sequence: CASSLVGSLTFSTDTQYF. Written as DNA, the CDR3 is TGTGCCAGCAGCTTAGTAGGCAGCCTTACCTTTAGCACAGATACGCAGTATTTT.

The chain links TRBV6-2 or TRBV6-3 to TRBJ2-6; possible D gene TRBD1, 6 bases. Germline V gives CDR1 MNHEY, CDR2 SVGEGT. CDR3 length: 16 residues. Trimming cost V 2 bases and J 2 bases, with 10 bases left between them. CDR3: CASSYHRVAGANVLTF. CDR3 nucleotides: TGTGCCAGCAGTTACCACAGGGTTGCTGGGGCCAACGTCCTGACTTTC.

The V call is TRBV6-5, the J call TRBJ1-1; maybe TRBD1 (5 bases). Deletions cut 7 bases from V and 1 base from J, with 13 bases between. CDR1 MNHEY and CDR2 SVGAGI come from the germline V gene. The CDR3 runs to 14 residues. CDR3 amino acids: CASNRGTGNTEAFF. The CDR3 coding sequence is TGTGCCAGCAACCGGGGGACTGGGAACACTGAAGCTTTCTTT.

The J gene is TRBJ1-2, the V gene TRBV5-1; TRBD1 matches 11 bases. This CDR3 has 15 residues. Trimming at V came to 0 bases and at J to 7 bases, leaving 5 bases not matched to a gene. Germline CDR1 and CDR2: SGHRS and YFSETQ. CDR3 nucleotide sequence: TGCGCCAGCAGCTTGGCCGGTGGACAGGGGGCTGGCTACACCTTC. This translates into CASSLAGGQGAGYTF.

V usage is TRBV4-3 and J usage is TRBJ2-5; D perhaps matches TRBD2 (7 bases). The CDR3 runs 15 residues. V gave up 0 bases and J gave up 7 bases, with 15 bases separating them. Germline CDR1 and CDR2: LGHNA and YSLEER. This CDR3 reads CASSQDVGGLGTQYF. CDR3 in DNA: TGCGCCAGCAGCCAAGACGTCGGGGGGCTAGGGACCCAGTACTTC.

V is TRBV6-1 and J is TRBJ1-3, with TRBD1 as a possible D gene (6 bases). Germline lookup yields CDR1 MNHNS and CDR2 SASEGT. The CDR3 has 15 residues. Trimming removed 1 base at V and 6 bases at J, with 13 bases between. As DNA, the CDR3 is TGTGCCAGCAGTGAAGGGGCGGGGGCCCAAAACACCATATATTTT. Amino acid sequence: CASSEGAGAQNTIYF.

This clone was detected only a few times. The chain combines TRBV6-2 or TRBV6-3 with TRBJ1-1; weak D call: TRBD1 (6 bases). Trimming stripped 6 bases from V and 10 bases from J, with 15 bases between. Germline-derived CDR1 and CDR2 are MNHEY and SVGEGT. CDR3 length equals 12 residues. The CDR3, as DNA: TGTGCCAGCAGCTCATGGACAGTAGGAGCTTTCTTT. It translates to CASSSWTVGAFF.

The chain recombines TRBV4-3 with TRBJ2-3, with D hard to call. The CDR3 covers 18 residues. The V gene lost 0 bases and the J gene lost 2 bases, with 18 bases spanning the gap. Per germline, CDR1 LGHNA and CDR2 YSLEER. CDR3 coding DNA: TGCGCCAGCAGCCAAGACTGGCGGCAGTTAAGAAACACAGATACGCAGTATTTT. Protein: CASSQDWRQLRNTDTQYF.

The sample holds a few counts of this clone. The chain links TRBV25-1 to TRBJ2-2, with TRBD1 matching 7 bases. From germline, CDR1 is MGHDK and CDR2 SYGVNS. Trimming took 8 bases from V and 4 from J; bases not matched to a gene: 7. CDR3 length: 14 residues. The CDR3 bases are TGTGCCAGCTTGGGACAGTTCTCCACCGGGGAGCTGTTTTTT. As protein: CASLGQFSTGELFF.